A selection of T cell receptor beta chains follows, all from one sample in a study of preoperative IRX-2 immunotherapy in early breast cancer. Sequencing was performed with immunoSEQ multiplex PCR; in TCRdb, only in-frame clones are kept and a portion is missing. The table has a few thousand clones, about 80% seen once. Sequencing was performed on tumor tissue, taken after IRX-2 immunotherapy. The receptors stem from a human donor with breast cancer. Each CDR3 is given with its conserved first and last residue. The D gene is left open where the match is weak. For some rows the clone size is stated as once, few or many, or as a class when expanded; others skip it.

>-|TRBJ2-1|few|TRBV11-3
CASSDKAPTSEQFF
TGTGCCAGCAGCGATAAGGCACCAACAAGTGAGCAGTTCTTC
>-|TRBJ2-3|-|TRBV11-3
CASSLGTQTSTDTQYF
TGTGCCAGCAGCTTGGGTACACAGACTAGCACAGATACGCAGTATTTT
>-|TRBJ2-1|-|TRBV4-1
CASSQVTTKSSYNEQFF
TGCGCCAGCAGCCAAGTAACAACCAAAAGCTCCTACAATGAGCAGTTCTTC
>TRBD1|TRBJ1-1|once|TRBV30
CAWEGAVNTEAFF
TGTGCCTGGGAGGGGGCCGTGAACACTGAAGCTTTCTTT
>TRBD1|TRBJ2-7|-|TRBV9
CASSVTGGKDEQYF
TGTGCCAGCAGCGTGACAGGGGGCAAGGACGAGCAGTACTTC
>-|TRBJ2-7|-|TRBV28
CASSTLDSYEQYF
TGTGCCAGCAGTACTCTCGACAGTTACGAGCAGTACTTC
>TRBD2|TRBJ2-1|few|TRBV11-3
CASSAPREEAPSSYNEQFF
TGTGCCAGCAGTGCCCCGCGGGAGGAGGCCCCTAGCTCCTACAATGAGCAGTTCTTC
>-|TRBJ1-2|-|TRBV7-7
CASSLGGVRIMGNYGYTF
TGTGCCAGCAGCTTAGGCGGGGTTAGGATAATGGGCAACTATGGCTACACCTTC
>-|TRBJ1-5|-|TRBV28
CASRAGSARWVGPQHF
TGTGCCAGCAGGGCAGGGAGCGCAAGGTGGGTAGGGCCCCAGCATTTT
>-|TRBJ1-4|few|TRBV15
CATSRDRGFATNEKLFF
TGTGCCACCAGCAGAGATAGGGGTTTTGCAACTAATGAAAAACTGTTTTTT
>TRBD1|TRBJ1-4|-|TRBV7-6
CASSYRTGPNEKLFF
TGTGCCAGCAGCTACCGGACAGGGCCGAATGAAAAACTGTTTTTT
>TRBD2|TRBJ2-3|-|TRBV5-1
CASSNGLASTDTQYF
TGCGCCAGCAGCAATGGACTAGCTAGCACAGATACGCAGTATTTT
>-|TRBJ2-2|-|TRBV7-1
CASSLEGTGELFF
TGTGCCAGCAGCTTAGAGGGGACCGGGGAGCTGTTTTTT
>-|TRBJ2-7|-|TRBV11-3
CASSPDQVVRGEQYF
TGTGCCAGCAGCCCAGACCAGGTTGTCCGGGGTGAGCAGTACTTC
>TRBD1|TRBJ2-5|once|TRBV19
CASSLPGQGQTQYF
TGTGCCAGTAGTTTGCCGGGACAGGGACAGACCCAGTACTTC
>-|TRBJ2-5|few|TRBV6-8
CAIKKEVQETQYF
TGTGCCATCAAAAAGGAGGTCCAAGAGACCCAGTACTTC
>-|TRBJ1-2|-|TRBV7-5
CASSLTGRGSGYGYTF
TGTGCCAGCAGCTTGACAGGGAGGGGCTCGGGCTATGGCTACACCTTC
>-|TRBJ1-2|large|TRBV6-8
CASSYKAPAYGYTF
TGTGCCAGCAGTTACAAGGCGCCCGCCTATGGCTACACCTTC
>-|TRBJ1-4|-|TRBV6-8
CASSSPGTKNEKLFF
TGTGCCAGCAGCTCTCCCGGGACAAAGAATGAAAAACTGTTTTTT
>-|TRBJ1-3|-|TRBV6-8
CASTSSGNTIYF
TGTGCCAGCACGTCCTCTGGAAACACCATATATTTT
>TRBD2|TRBJ2-2|-|TRBV6-1
CASSEDVGGATGELFF
TGTGCCAGCAGTGAAGATGTGGGAGGGGCCACCGGGGAGCTGTTTTTT
>TRBD2|TRBJ2-3|-|TRBV19
CASSSLAGGPTAQYF
TGTGCCAGTAGTTCCCTAGCGGGAGGGCCTACGGCGCAGTATTTT
>-|TRBJ1-1|few|TRBV19
CASQMFRNTEAFF
TGTGCCAGTCAAATGTTCAGAAACACTGAAGCTTTCTTT